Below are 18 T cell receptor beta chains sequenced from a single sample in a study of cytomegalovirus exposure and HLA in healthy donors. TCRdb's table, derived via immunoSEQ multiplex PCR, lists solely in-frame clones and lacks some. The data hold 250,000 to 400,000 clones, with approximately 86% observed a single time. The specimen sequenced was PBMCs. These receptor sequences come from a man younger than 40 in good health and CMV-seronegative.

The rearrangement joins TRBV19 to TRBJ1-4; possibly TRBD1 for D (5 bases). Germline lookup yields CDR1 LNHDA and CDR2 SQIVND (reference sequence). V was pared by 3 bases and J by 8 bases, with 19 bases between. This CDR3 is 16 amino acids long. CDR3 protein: CASSIWGQGENEKLFF. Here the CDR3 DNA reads TGTGCCAGTAGTATTTGGGGTCAAGGGGAAAACGAAAAACTGTTTTTT.

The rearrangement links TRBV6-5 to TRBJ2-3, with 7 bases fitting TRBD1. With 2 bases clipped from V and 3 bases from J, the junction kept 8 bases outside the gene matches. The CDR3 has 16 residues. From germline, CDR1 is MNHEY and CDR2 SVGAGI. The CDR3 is CASSYHQTGKTDTQYF. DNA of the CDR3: TGTGCCAGCAGTTACCATCAGACAGGGAAAACAGATACGCAGTATTTT.

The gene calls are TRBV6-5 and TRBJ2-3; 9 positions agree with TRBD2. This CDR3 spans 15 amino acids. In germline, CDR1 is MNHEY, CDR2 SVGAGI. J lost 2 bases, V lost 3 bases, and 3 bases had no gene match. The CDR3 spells CASSYAGGHTDTQYF. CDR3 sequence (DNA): TGTGCCAGCAGTTATGCGGGGGGGCACACAGATACGCAGTATTTT.

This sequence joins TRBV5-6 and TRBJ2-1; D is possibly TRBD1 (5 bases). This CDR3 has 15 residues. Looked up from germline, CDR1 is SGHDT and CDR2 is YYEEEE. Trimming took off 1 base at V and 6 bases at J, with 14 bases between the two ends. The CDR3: CASSLQGWSGNEQFF. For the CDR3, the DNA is TGTGCCAGCAGCTTGCAGGGTTGGTCTGGCAATGAGCAGTTCTTC.

The CDR3 reads CASSQEYNQRVTEAFF. The CDR3 DNA reads TGCGCCAGCAGCCAAGAATACAATCAGAGGGTCACTGAAGCTTTCTTT. This sequence joins TRBV4-1 and TRBJ1-1; D ambiguous. V lost 0 bases, J lost 4 bases, and 15 bases lay in between. This CDR3 spans 16 amino acids. The germline V gene encodes CDR1 MGHRA and CDR2 YSYEKL.

CDR3: CASSPHAGGNGYTF. The CDR3 bases are TGTGCCAGCAGTCCCCATGCAGGGGGAAATGGCTACACCTTC. The rearrangement links TRBV27 to TRBJ1-2; TRBD1 agrees at 7 bases. There are 14 residues in the CDR3. CDR1 MNHEY and CDR2 SMNVEV come from the germline V gene (reference sequence). Trimming cost V 5 bases and J 6 bases; bases outside gene matches: 9.

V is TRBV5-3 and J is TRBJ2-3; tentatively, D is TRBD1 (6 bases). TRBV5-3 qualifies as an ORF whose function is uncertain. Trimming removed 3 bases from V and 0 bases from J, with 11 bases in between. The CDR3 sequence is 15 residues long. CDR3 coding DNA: TGTGCCAGAAGCTGCAGGGGACGAAGCACAGATACGCAGTATTTT. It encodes CARSCRGRSTDTQYF.

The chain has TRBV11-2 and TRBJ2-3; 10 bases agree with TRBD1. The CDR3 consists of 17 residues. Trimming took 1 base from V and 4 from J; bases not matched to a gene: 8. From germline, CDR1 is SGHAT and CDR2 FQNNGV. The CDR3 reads CASSLGPDRGRADTQYF. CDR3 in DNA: TGTGCCAGCAGCTTAGGCCCCGACAGGGGGCGGGCAGATACGCAGTATTTT.

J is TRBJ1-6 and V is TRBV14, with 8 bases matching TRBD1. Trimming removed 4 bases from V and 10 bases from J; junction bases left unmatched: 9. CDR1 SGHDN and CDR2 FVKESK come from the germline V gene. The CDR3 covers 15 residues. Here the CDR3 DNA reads TGTGCCAGCAGCCCAGCCGGACAGGGTGGATCACCCCTCCACTTT. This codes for CASSPAGQGGSPLHF.

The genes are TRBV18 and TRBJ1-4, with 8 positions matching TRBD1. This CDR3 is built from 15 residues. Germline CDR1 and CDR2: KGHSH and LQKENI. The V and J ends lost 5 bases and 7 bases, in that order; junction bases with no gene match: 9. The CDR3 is CASSSLDRVVEKLFF. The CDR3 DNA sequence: TGTGCCAGCTCATCCTTGGACAGGGTTGTTGAAAAACTGTTTTTT.

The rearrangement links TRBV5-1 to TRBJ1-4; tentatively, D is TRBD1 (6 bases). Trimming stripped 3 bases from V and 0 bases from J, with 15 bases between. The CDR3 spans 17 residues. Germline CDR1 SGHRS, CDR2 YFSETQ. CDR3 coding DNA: TGCGCCAGCAGCTACGGGACAACAGCCCCAACTAATGAAAAACTGTTTTTT. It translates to CASSYGTTAPTNEKLFF.

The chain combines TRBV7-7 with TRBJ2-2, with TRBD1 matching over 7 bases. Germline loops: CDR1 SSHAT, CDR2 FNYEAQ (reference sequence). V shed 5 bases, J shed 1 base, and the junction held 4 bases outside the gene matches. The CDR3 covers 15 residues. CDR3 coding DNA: TGTGCCAGCAGCCCCCGGACAGGGAACACCGGGGAGCTGTTTTTT. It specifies CASSPRTGNTGELFF.

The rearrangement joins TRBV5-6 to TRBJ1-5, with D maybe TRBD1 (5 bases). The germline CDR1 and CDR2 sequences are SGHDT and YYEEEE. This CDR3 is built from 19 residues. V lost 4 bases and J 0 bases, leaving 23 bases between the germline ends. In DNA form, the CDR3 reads TGTGCCAGCAGCCTCAGTAATTCAGGGCCCCTCCTTAGCAATCAGCCCCAGCATTTT. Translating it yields CASSLSNSGPLLSNQPQHF.

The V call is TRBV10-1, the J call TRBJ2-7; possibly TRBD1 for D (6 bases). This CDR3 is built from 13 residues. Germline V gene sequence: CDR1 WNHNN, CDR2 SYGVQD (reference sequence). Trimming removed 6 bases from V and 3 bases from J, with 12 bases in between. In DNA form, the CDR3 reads TGCGCCAGCAGCCGGGACACCAGCTACGAGCAGTACTTC. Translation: CASSRDTSYEQYF.

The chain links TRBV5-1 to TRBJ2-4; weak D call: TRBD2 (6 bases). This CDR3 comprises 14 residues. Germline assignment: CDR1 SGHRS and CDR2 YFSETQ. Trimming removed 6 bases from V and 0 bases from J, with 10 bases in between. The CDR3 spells CASIRGLAKNIQYF. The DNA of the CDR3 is TGCGCCAGCATTCGGGGACTAGCCAAAAACATTCAGTACTTC. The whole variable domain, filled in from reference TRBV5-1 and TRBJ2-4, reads KAGVTQTPRYLIKTRGQQVTLSCSPISGHRSVSWYQQTPGQGLQFLFEYFSETQRNKGNFPGRFSGRQFSNSRSEMNVSTLELGDSALYLCASIRGLAKNIQYFGAGTRLSVL.

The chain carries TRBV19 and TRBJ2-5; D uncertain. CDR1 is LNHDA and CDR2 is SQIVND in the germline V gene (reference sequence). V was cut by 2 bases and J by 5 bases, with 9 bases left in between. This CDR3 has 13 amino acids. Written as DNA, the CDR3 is TGTGCCAGTAGTATAACTGAAGTCGAGACCCAGTACTTC. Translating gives CASSITEVETQYF.

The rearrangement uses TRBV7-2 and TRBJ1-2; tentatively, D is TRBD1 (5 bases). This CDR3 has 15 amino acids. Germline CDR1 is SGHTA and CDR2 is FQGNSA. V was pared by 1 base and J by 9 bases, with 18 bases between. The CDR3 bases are TGTGCCAGCAGCTTAGAGGGCCGTGGGGGGATGCGCTACACCTTC. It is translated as CASSLEGRGGMRYTF.

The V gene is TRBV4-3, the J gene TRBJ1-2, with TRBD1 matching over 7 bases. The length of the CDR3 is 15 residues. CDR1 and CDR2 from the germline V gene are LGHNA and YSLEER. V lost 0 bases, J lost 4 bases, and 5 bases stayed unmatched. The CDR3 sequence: CASSQEEGATYGYTF. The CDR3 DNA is TGCGCCAGCAGCCAAGAGGAGGGGGCGACCTATGGCTACACCTTC.